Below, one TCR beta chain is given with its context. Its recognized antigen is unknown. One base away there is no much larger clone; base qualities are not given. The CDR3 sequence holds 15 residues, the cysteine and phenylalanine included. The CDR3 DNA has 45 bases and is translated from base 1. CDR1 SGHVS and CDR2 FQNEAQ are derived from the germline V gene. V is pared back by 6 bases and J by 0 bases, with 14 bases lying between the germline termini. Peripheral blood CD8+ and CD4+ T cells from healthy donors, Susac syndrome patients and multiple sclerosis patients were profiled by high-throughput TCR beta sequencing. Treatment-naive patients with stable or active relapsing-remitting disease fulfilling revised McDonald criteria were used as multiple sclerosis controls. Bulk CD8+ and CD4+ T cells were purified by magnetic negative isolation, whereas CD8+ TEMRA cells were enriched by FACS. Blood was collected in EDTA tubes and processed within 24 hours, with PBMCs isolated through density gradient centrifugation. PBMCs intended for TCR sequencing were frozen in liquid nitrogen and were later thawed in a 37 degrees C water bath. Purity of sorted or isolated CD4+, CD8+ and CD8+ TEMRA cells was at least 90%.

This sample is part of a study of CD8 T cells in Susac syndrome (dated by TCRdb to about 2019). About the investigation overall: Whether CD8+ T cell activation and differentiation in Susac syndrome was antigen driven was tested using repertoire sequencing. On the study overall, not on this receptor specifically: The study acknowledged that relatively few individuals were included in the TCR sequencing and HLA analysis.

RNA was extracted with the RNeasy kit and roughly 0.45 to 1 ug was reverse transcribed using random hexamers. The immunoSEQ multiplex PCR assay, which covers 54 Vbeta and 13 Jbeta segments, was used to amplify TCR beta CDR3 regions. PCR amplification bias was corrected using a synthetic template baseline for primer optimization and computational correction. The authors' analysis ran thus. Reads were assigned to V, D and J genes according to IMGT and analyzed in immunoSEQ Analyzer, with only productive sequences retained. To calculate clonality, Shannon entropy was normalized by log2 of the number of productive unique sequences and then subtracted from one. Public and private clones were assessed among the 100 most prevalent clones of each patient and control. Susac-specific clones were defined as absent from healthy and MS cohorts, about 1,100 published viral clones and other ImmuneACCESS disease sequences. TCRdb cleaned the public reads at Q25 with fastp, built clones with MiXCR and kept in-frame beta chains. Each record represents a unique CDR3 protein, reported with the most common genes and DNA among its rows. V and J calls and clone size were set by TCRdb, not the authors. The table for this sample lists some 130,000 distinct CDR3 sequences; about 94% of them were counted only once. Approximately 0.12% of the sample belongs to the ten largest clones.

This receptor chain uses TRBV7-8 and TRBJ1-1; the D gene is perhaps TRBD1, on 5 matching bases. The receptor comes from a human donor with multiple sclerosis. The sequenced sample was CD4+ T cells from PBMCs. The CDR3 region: CASRPDGGLNTEAFF. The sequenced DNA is TGTGCCAGCAGACCGGATGGGGGTCTGAACACTGAAGCTTTCTTT.